This entry lists 32 T cell receptor beta chains sequenced from one sample in a study of CD8 T cells in ankylosing spondylitis. TCRdb reprocessed the 5' RACE reads with MiXCR, giving one entry per CDR3 protein. The sample holds 150,000 or so distinct CDR3 sequences; 15% to 20% are singletons and the top ten take about 8.3%. Sequences were obtained from blood, either unsorted or a sorted T cell fraction (not recorded which). The origin of the receptors is a male donor with ankylosing spondylitis or in good health (not recorded which).

The chain combines TRBV25-1 with TRBJ1-6; no reliable D call. Germline values: CDR1 MGHDK, CDR2 SYGVNS. V gave up 3 bases and J gave up 6 bases, with 3 bases separating them. CDR3 length: 12 amino acids. CDR3 bases: TGTGCCAGCAGTGAGGGTAATTCACCCCTCCACTTT. Encoded protein: CASSEGNSPLHF.

Ten or more counts support this clonotype. This chain links TRBV20-1 with TRBJ2-3; possibly TRBD2 for D (5 bases). Germline loops: CDR1 DFQATT, CDR2 SNEGSKA (reference sequence). This CDR3 contains 16 residues. V dropped 0 bases and J dropped 2 bases, with 15 bases sitting between them. For the CDR3, the DNA is TGCAGTGCTAGAGATAGTGGACTTCGGCACACAGATACGCAGTATTTT. This codes for CSARDSGLRHTDTQYF.

This clonotype turned up a few times. This rearrangement joins TRBV6-5 to TRBJ2-1; D possibly corresponds to TRBD2 (5 bases). This CDR3 spans 18 amino acids. Germline CDR1 and CDR2: MNHEY and SVGAGI. The V end lost 2 bases, the J end lost 0 bases, and 17 bases lay between the germline ends. The CDR3 bases are TGTGCCAGCAGTTACCTCCAACCGGGGTCCCGCTCCTACAATGAGCAGTTCTTC. This gives the protein CASSYLQPGSRSYNEQFF.

This clonotype was seen at least ten times. The J gene is TRBJ2-1, the V gene TRBV12-3 or TRBV12-4, with D unresolved. The CDR3 length is 15 residues. V was shortened by 3 bases and J by 0 bases, with 9 bases between the two germline ends. CDR3 DNA: TGTGCCAGCAGTTTGTGGCTATCCTCCTACAATGAGCAGTTCTTC. It is translated as CASSLWLSSYNEQFF.

This clonotype was recorded at least ten times. The chain has TRBV12-3 or TRBV12-4 and TRBJ2-1; D tentatively fits TRBD1 or TRBD2 (5 bases each). This CDR3 is built from 20 residues. The V and J ends lost 5 bases and 0 bases respectively, with 26 bases between them. In DNA, the CDR3 is TGTGCCAGCAGTCCCCCGGGGCCGCTATCTGCTACCCCCTCCTACAATGAGCAGTTCTTC. Amino acid sequence: CASSPPGPLSATPSYNEQFF.

The J gene is TRBJ2-3, the V gene TRBV12-3 or TRBV12-4; D perhaps matches TRBD2 (7 bases). This CDR3 contains 15 residues. Trimming removed 8 bases from V and 0 bases from J, with 15 bases in between. This CDR3 is CASYPGGLSTDTQYF. The CDR3 DNA follows: TGTGCCAGCTACCCGGGGGGCTTAAGCACAGATACGCAGTATTTT.

This clonotype turned up a few times. V usage is TRBV15 and J usage is TRBJ1-2; possibly TRBD1 for D (5 bases). There are 15 residues in the CDR3. Trimming stripped 0 bases from V and 4 bases from J, with 12 bases between. Germline V gene sequence: CDR1 LNHNV, CDR2 YYDKDF (reference sequence). CDR3 residues: CATSRDGGTSYGYTF. The CDR3 DNA sequence: TGTGCCACCAGCAGAGATGGGGGGACCTCCTATGGCTACACCTTC.

This clonotype was picked up many times. The V call is TRBV6-6, the J call TRBJ1-2; D is possibly TRBD1 (6 bases). This CDR3 has 13 residues. V lost 7 bases, J lost 10 bases, and 19 bases lay in between. The germline CDR1 and CDR2 sequences are MNHNY and SVGAGI (reference sequence). In DNA form, the CDR3 reads TGTGCCAGCATCGGGGGCGGGTCCAACGACTACACCTTC. It codes for CASIGGGSNDYTF.

This clonotype was seen only a few times. The chain links TRBV20-1 to TRBJ1-1; TRBD1 is a possible D gene (5 bases). Per germline, CDR1 DFQATT and CDR2 SNEGSKA (reference sequence). V lost 6 bases to trimming and J lost 1 base, with 12 bases between them. This CDR3 has 13 residues. This CDR3 reads CSAGTHGNTEAFF. The CDR3 nucleotides are TGCAGTGCGGGGACTCATGGGAACACTGAAGCTTTCTTT.

This clonotype was seen at least ten times. The chain links TRBV5-1 to TRBJ1-5; D call uncertain. V was trimmed by 4 bases and J by 7 bases, leaving 12 bases between them. CDR1 and CDR2 from the germline V gene are SGHRS and YFSETQ. The length of the CDR3 is 13 residues. This CDR3 reads CASSLDLGQPQHF. Here the CDR3 DNA reads TGCGCCAGCAGCCTCGATTTGGGGCAGCCCCAGCATTTT.

This clonotype was seen at least ten times. The chain joins TRBV12-3 or TRBV12-4 to TRBJ1-1, with D tentatively TRBD1 (6 bases). Trimming cost V 8 bases and J 1 base, with 11 bases left between them. This CDR3 is 13 amino acids long. The CDR3 nucleotides are TGTGCCAGCGGGGGACATACGAACACTGAAGCTTTCTTT. Amino acids: CASGGHTNTEAFF.

This chain uses TRBV6-2 or TRBV6-3 with TRBJ1-5; a possible D gene is TRBD1 (6 bases). Looked up from germline, CDR1 is MNHEY and CDR2 is SVGEGT. The CDR3 consists of 12 residues. Trimming took off 10 bases at V and 7 bases at J, with 14 bases between the two ends. CDR3 sequence: CATNREDQPQHF. CDR3 coding DNA: TGTGCCACCAACAGGGAGGACCAGCCCCAGCATTTT.

The chain carries TRBV18 and TRBJ2-7; 9 bases map to TRBD2. Trimming removed 3 bases from V and 2 bases from J; junction bases left unmatched: 8. CDR1 KGHSH and CDR2 LQKENI come from the germline V gene. The CDR3 totals 16 residues. The CDR3 here is CASSPQGLAATYEQYF. CDR3 DNA: TGTGCCAGCTCACCCCAGGGACTAGCCGCAACCTACGAGCAGTACTTC.

This clonotype was seen many times. The rearrangement links TRBV5-1 to TRBJ2-4; the D gene is possibly TRBD1 (6 bases). Trimming left V 0 bases short and J 6 bases short, with 10 bases between. The CDR3 spans 14 residues. Germline loops: CDR1 SGHRS, CDR2 YFSETQ. DNA for the CDR3: TGCGCCAGCAGCTTGGATCCAGGGGTAAACATTCAGTACTTC. Translation: CASSLDPGVNIQYF. Drawing the rest from reference TRBV5-1 and TRBJ2-4, the complete variable domain is KAGVTQTPRYLIKTRGQQVTLSCSPISGHRSVSWYQQTPGQGLQFLFEYFSETQRNKGNFPGRFSGRQFSNSRSEMNVSTLELGDSALYLCASSLDPGVNIQYFGAGTRLSVL.

The chain employs TRBV12-3 or TRBV12-4 and TRBJ2-1; TRBD2 matches 11 bases. The CDR3 has 15 amino acids. V trimming: 5 bases; J trimming: 8 bases; junction bases outside the gene matches: 8. CDR3 DNA: TGTGCCAGCAGTCAATTGGGACTAGCGGCGGATGAGCAGTTCTTC. Its protein product is CASSQLGLAADEQFF.

This clonotype has only a few counts. The V call is TRBV6-6, the J call TRBJ2-3; 15 bases match TRBD2. CDR1 is MNHNY and CDR2 is SVGAGI in the germline V gene (reference sequence). Trimming at V came to 1 base and at J to 6 bases, leaving 2 bases not matched to a gene. The CDR3 extends over 16 amino acids. This CDR3 is CASSYWGLAGGDTQYF. Here the CDR3 DNA reads TGTGCCAGCAGTTACTGGGGACTAGCGGGAGGCGATACGCAGTATTTT.

The rearrangement joins TRBV21-1 to TRBJ1-1; TRBD1 is the table's D call and was not checked against the DNA. TRBV21-1 is reported as a pseudogene. The length of the CDR3 is 13 residues. This CDR3 reads CASSTLRGAGAFF. As DNA, the CDR3 is TGTGCCAGCAGCACATTGAGAGGGGCTGGCGCTTTCTTT.

This clonotype was detected only a few times. The genes are TRBV7-2 and TRBJ1-4; 10 nucleotides match TRBD1. Germline V lookup: CDR1 SGHTA, CDR2 FQGNSA. J lost 8 bases, V lost 6 bases, and 9 bases had no gene match. The CDR3 sequence is 15 residues long. The CDR3 region is CASSSPGQGNEKLFF. CDR3 coding DNA: TGTGCCAGCAGTTCGCCGGGACAGGGGAACGAAAAACTGTTTTTT.

This clonotype was observed many times. CDR3 protein: CASSLEPGLTEAFF. The CDR3 DNA is TGCGCCAGCAGCTTGGAACCGGGCTTGACTGAAGCTTTCTTT. The V call is TRBV5-1, the J call TRBJ1-1, with D hard to call. Germline V lookup: CDR1 SGHRS, CDR2 YFSETQ. The ends were cut back, 0 bases at V and 5 bases at J, with 11 bases in the middle. CDR3 length: 14 amino acids.

This clonotype was observed a handful of times. The gene calls are TRBV5-1 and TRBJ1-2; 7 bases match TRBD1. J lost 4 bases, V lost 3 bases, and 6 bases had no gene match. Germline loops: CDR1 SGHRS, CDR2 YFSETQ. This CDR3 has 14 residues. Written as DNA, the CDR3 is TGCGCCAGCAGCTCTGAAGGGGGCCCCTATGGCTACACCTTC. The encoded protein is CASSSEGGPYGYTF.

There are many counts of this clonotype. This chain links TRBV2 with TRBJ2-5; 8 nucleotides line up with TRBD2. V trimming: 11 bases; J trimming: 2 bases; junction bases outside the gene matches: 4. Germline V gene data show CDR1 as SNHLY and CDR2 as FYNNEI. CDR3 length: 12 residues. CDR3 coding DNA: TGTGCCGGGGGGACTAGACAAGAGACCCAGTACTTC. Its protein is CAGGTRQETQYF.

Concerning this clonotype: One junction end does not reproduce the germline sequence, and a read error may be involved. The chain carries TRBV6-5 and TRBJ1-2; possibly TRBD1 for D (6 bases). Per the germline V gene, CDR1 is MNHEY and CDR2 is SVGAGI. This CDR3 region has 12 residues. DNA of the CDR3: TGCGTTTCCTCACAGGGTTTATATGGCTACACCTTC. It is translated as CVSSQGLYGYTF.

This clonotype was detected many times. V and J are TRBV4-1 and TRBJ1-2; TRBD1 aligns across 9 bases. The CDR3 contains 16 residues. J was trimmed by 4 bases and V by 3 bases; bases with no gene match: 9. Germline assignment: CDR1 MGHRA and CDR2 YSYEKL. The CDR3 DNA reads TGCGCCAGCAGCCAGCCCACAGGGGGCGGACGCTATGGCTACACCTTC. Translating gives CASSQPTGGGRYGYTF.

The chain recombines TRBV9 with TRBJ2-1, with TRBD2 as a possible D gene (6 bases). The CDR3 extends over 14 amino acids. V lost 2 bases and J 12 bases, leaving 18 bases between the germline ends. Germline V gene sequence: CDR1 SGDLS, CDR2 YYNGEE. This CDR3 reads CASSVGGTSNLQFF. CDR3 DNA: TGTGCCAGCAGCGTGGGCGGGACGTCCAATCTGCAGTTCTTC.

This clonotype was observed a handful of times. The V and J genes are TRBV5-5 and TRBJ1-2; tentatively, D is TRBD1 (5 bases). The germline gives CDR1 SGHKS, CDR2 YYEKEE (reference sequence). Trimming shortened V by 3 bases and J by 0 bases, and 9 bases separated the two germline ends. This CDR3 is built from 14 residues. The CDR3 bases are TGTGCCAGCAGCTGGGGGGGATCTAACTATGGCTACACCTTC. Protein product: CASSWGGSNYGYTF.

This clonotype was seen a handful of times. The chain links TRBV7-2 to TRBJ2-3; a weak D match, TRBD2 (6 bases). The CDR3 totals 13 residues. CDR1 is SGHTA, CDR2 FQGNSA, per germline. V was clipped by 5 bases and J by 5 bases, with 11 bases between them. The CDR3 region is CASSEGRGDTQYF. In nucleotides, the CDR3 is TGTGCCAGCAGCGAGGGGCGGGGAGATACGCAGTATTTT.

A few counts support this clonotype. The chain employs TRBV27 and TRBJ2-1, with 12 bases lining up with TRBD2. Germline CDR1 MNHEY, CDR2 SMNVEV (reference sequence). This CDR3 has 17 residues. The trim removed 5 bases at V and 3 bases at J, leaving 8 bases unmatched. CDR3 sequence reads: CASSTRLAGDVYNEQFF. The DNA of the CDR3 is TGTGCCAGCAGTACCAGACTAGCGGGAGACGTCTACAATGAGCAGTTCTTC.

This clonotype came up once. This chain joins TRBV28 and TRBJ2-7; D remains unclear. The V end was cut by 5 bases, the J end by 3 bases, with 11 bases between. Germline V gene data show CDR1 as MDHEN and CDR2 as SYDVKM. The CDR3 extends over 13 amino acids. The CDR3 DNA follows: TGTGCCAGCAGTGTCCATTTACACTACGAGCAGTACTTC. Amino acid sequence: CASSVHLHYEQYF.

This clonotype was seen at least ten times. J is TRBJ2-5 and V is TRBV5-1; either TRBD1 or TRBD2 may fit D (5 bases each). Germline-derived CDR1 and CDR2 are SGHRS and YFSETQ. Deletions cut 0 bases from V and 3 bases from J, with 15 bases between. The CDR3 is 16 residues long. The CDR3 DNA is TGCGCCAGCAGCTTGGAGCCTCCCGGGGCAGAAGAGACCCAGTACTTC. Its translation is CASSLEPPGAEETQYF. Full variable domain (outside the CDR3, taken from reference TRBV5-1 and TRBJ2-5): KAGVTQTPRYLIKTRGQQVTLSCSPISGHRSVSWYQQTPGQGLQFLFEYFSETQRNKGNFPGRFSGRQFSNSRSEMNVSTLELGDSALYLCASSLEPPGAEETQYFGPGTRLLVL.

The rearrangement links TRBV29-1 to TRBJ2-3; perhaps TRBD2 as D (6 bases). Between the trimmed V and J ends, which lost 5 bases and 2 bases, there was a span of 23 bases. CDR1 is SQVTM, CDR2 ANQGSEA, per germline. The length of the CDR3 is 17 residues. CDR3 sequence reads: CSVTSSRVGLPTDTQYF. CDR3 nucleotide sequence: TGCAGCGTTACTAGCTCACGAGTAGGTTTACCCACAGATACGCAGTATTTT.

This clonotype was detected a few times. This chain joins TRBV20-1 and TRBJ2-5; TRBD2 is a possible D gene (5 bases). From germline, CDR1 is DFQATT and CDR2 SNEGSKA (reference sequence). The CDR3 loop spans 15 amino acids. V was trimmed by 3 bases and J by 2 bases, leaving 16 bases between them. CDR3: CSARNPAAEQETQYF. The CDR3 coding sequence is TGCAGTGCTAGGAATCCTGCAGCGGAACAAGAGACCCAGTACTTC.

This clonotype was counted at least ten times. The chain is built from TRBV2 and TRBJ1-1; D gene ambiguous. This CDR3 is built from 15 residues. Germline V gives CDR1 SNHLY, CDR2 FYNNEI. Trimming cost V 3 bases and J 0 bases, with 11 bases left between them. The CDR3 DNA reads TGTGCCAGCAGTGATCTGGGGAACATGAACACTGAAGCTTTCTTT. It encodes CASSDLGNMNTEAFF.